Following are 16 T cell receptor beta chains from one sample sequenced in a study of T cell clonality in common variable immunodeficiency (dated by TCRdb to the mid-2010s). Libraries were built with the immunoSEQ multiplex PCR assay. TCRdb provides this immuneACCESS table in a form limited to in-frame rearrangements. Some clones are lacking; in checked studies, under half of them reflect an unresolved V gene, and why the rest are absent is not known. This sample has about 43,000 clones in the table, none counted a single time. The top ten clones comprise roughly 2.1% of the sample. Sequencing was carried out using peripheral blood mononuclear cells. The receptors were sampled from a person between 18 and 70 years old in good health.

The table lists this clone with many counts. The read terminates 3 residues before the CDR3 end, so the remaining end is supplied by the germline J gene. The chain is built from TRBV20-1 and TRBJ2-2; 10 bases align to TRBD1. Germline loops: CDR1 DFQATT, CDR2 SNEGSKA (reference sequence). Trimming at V came to 2 bases and at J to 6 bases, leaving 9 bases not matched to a gene. The CDR3 consists of 16 residues. This CDR3 is CSARQMGQGSSGELFF. Partial CDR3 DNA: TGCAGTGCTAGACAAATGGGACAGGGGTCTTCCGGGGAG.

This clone appeared many times. CDR3 residues: CASSPRTGAYSPLHF. CDR3 DNA, as far as it was read: TGTGCCAGCAGTCCCCGGACAGGAGCCTATTCACCC. V usage is TRBV28 and J usage is TRBJ1-6; 7 positions agree with TRBD1. The read stops 3 residues short of the end of the CDR3; the missing end is completed from the germline J gene. The V gene's germline CDR1 is MDHEN and CDR2 SYDVKM. The CDR3 sequence is 15 residues long. The V segment lost 5 bases and the J segment 8 bases; nucleotides outside the gene matches: 9.

In the case of this clone: The read falls 3 residues short of the CDR3 end, and the missing part is taken from the germline J gene. This chain joins TRBV7-2 and TRBJ1-2, with 10 bases identical to TRBD1. The CDR3 contains 15 residues. Germline values: CDR1 SGHTA, CDR2 FQGNSA. CDR3 DNA, as far as it was read: TGTGCCAGCAGTCGGATCGACAGGGGGCTCTACGAC. The encoded protein is CASSRIDRGLYD. The complete CDR3 reads CASSRIDRGLYDYTF.

This clone showed up many times. Read coverage stops 3 residues before the CDR3 terminus; the germline J gene supplies the remainder. The chain combines TRBV5-1 with TRBJ2-1, with D possibly being TRBD1 (6 bases). This CDR3 is 14 amino acids long. Trimming shortened V by 0 bases and J by 8 bases, and 12 bases separated the two germline ends. Germline CDR1 reads SGHRS; CDR2 reads YFSETQ. The CDR3 protein is CASSLVQGLDEQFF. CDR3 DNA, as far as it was read: TGCGCCAGCAGCTTGGTTCAGGGGTTGGATGAG.

This clone was counted ten times or more. The sequenced CDR3 bases are TGTGCCAGCAGCCTCTCCACAGCTCTGTCCTACGAG. Residues: CASSLSTALSYE. The full CDR3 protein is CASSLSTALSYEQYF. This chain joins TRBV16 and TRBJ2-7; D remains unclear. The read stops 3 residues short of the end of the CDR3; the missing end is completed from the germline J gene. Germline assignment: CDR1 KGHSY and CDR2 FQNENV. The V and J ends lost 4 bases and 1 base respectively, with 14 bases between them. This CDR3 spans 15 amino acids.

This clone was found many times. The CDR3 end is not reached by the read, which stops 3 residues before it; the germline J gene fills it in. The chain carries TRBV5-1 and TRBJ2-3; 9 positions match TRBD2. The CDR3 length is 15 residues. Germline lookup yields CDR1 SGHRS and CDR2 YFSETQ. Trimming at V came to 3 bases and at J to 2 bases, leaving 4 bases not matched to a gene. The CDR3 spells CASSSSSGTTDTQYF. CDR3 DNA (partial): TGCGCCAGCAGCTCCTCTAGCGGGACCACAGATACG.

This clone occurred many times. The observed sequence ends 3 residues before the CDR3 terminus, with the missing tail filled in from the germline J gene. The chain couples TRBV3-1 (or the pseudogene TRBV3-2) to TRBJ2-3, with 10 bases lining up with TRBD2. V gave up 5 bases and J gave up 2 bases; unmatched junction bases: 7. Germline CDR1 LGHDT, CDR2 YNNKEL (reference sequence). The CDR3 loop spans 16 amino acids. The CDR3 is CASSSGAGGPTDTQYF. The CDR3 bases that were read are TGTGCCAGCAGCTCAGGAGCGGGAGGGCCCACAGATACG.

This clone has a count of ten or more. The CDR3 end lies 3 residues beyond the end of the read and is filled in from the germline J gene. The rearrangement links TRBV6-1 to TRBJ2-3; a possible D gene is TRBD1 (5 bases). The CDR3 has 13 residues. From germline, CDR1 is MNHNS and CDR2 SASEGT. V lost 3 bases to trimming and J lost 1 base, with 5 bases between them. Here the CDR3 reads CASSEGRTDTQYF. The covered CDR3 bases are TGTGCCAGCAGTGAGGGGCGCACAGATACG.

In this sample, this clone turned up many times. The read ends 3 residues shy of where the CDR3 ends; the end is completed using the germline J gene. The chain is built from TRBV6-2 or TRBV6-3 and TRBJ2-1; 10 bases agree with TRBD2. CDR1 is MNHEY and CDR2 is SVGEGT in the germline V gene. V was pared by 10 bases and J by 9 bases, with 12 bases of the junction left unmatched. The CDR3 is 14 residues long. The CDR3 protein is CAIAEAGGIVEQFF. The covered CDR3 bases are TGTGCCATCGCGGAAGCGGGGGGGATCGTTGAG.

This clone was counted many times. Here the CDR3 reads CASSGVGQTNQPQHF. The part of the CDR3 DNA that was read is TGTGCCAGCAGTGGGGTCGGACAGACGAATCAGCCC. The genes are TRBV6-1 and TRBJ1-5; D is perhaps TRBD1 (6 bases). The CDR3 goes on 3 residues after the read ends, and that part is filled in from the germline J gene. Trimming took off 4 bases at V and 4 bases at J, with 14 bases between the two ends. This CDR3 has 15 residues. CDR1 MNHNS and CDR2 SASEGT come from the germline V gene.

This clone was found many times. The observed sequence ends 3 residues before the CDR3 terminus, with the missing tail filled in from the germline J gene. This sequence joins TRBV5-1 and TRBJ2-2, with unresolved D. This CDR3 is 15 amino acids long. Germline loops: CDR1 SGHRS, CDR2 YFSETQ. Trimming removed 4 bases from V and 4 bases from J, with 14 bases in between. The covered CDR3 bases are TGCGCCAGCAGCCCTTGGCAGGCGATCACCGGGGAG. This encodes CASSPWQAITGE. The CDR3 in its entirety is CASSPWQAITGELFF.

This clone has a count of ten or more. The CDR3 extends 3 residues past the end of the read, so its final part is completed from the germline J gene. The chain is built from TRBV19 and TRBJ1-5; TRBD1 might be the D (6 bases). The CDR3 consists of 14 residues. In germline, CDR1 is LNHDA, CDR2 SQIVND (reference sequence). V was trimmed by 3 bases and J by 7 bases, leaving 13 bases between them. The CDR3: CASSIQQGYQPQHF. The sequenced part of the CDR3 DNA is TGTGCCAGTAGTATCCAACAGGGTTACCAGCCC.

The sample holds many counts of this clone. The read comes to an end 3 residues before the CDR3 does, leaving the germline J gene to fill in the end. V and J are TRBV7-2 and TRBJ2-1, with a possible D match to TRBD2 (7 bases). Trimming shortened V by 0 bases and J by 5 bases, and 11 bases separated the two germline ends. The CDR3 is 15 amino acids. Germline lookup yields CDR1 SGHTA and CDR2 FQGNSA. CDR3 DNA (partial): TGTGCCAGCAGCTTAGCGGGGGGGCTGAACAATGAG. Encoded protein: CASSLAGGLNNE. The entire CDR3 sequence reads CASSLAGGLNNEQFF.

The sample holds many counts of this clone. The observed sequence ends 3 residues before the CDR3 terminus, with the missing tail filled in from the germline J gene. The chain employs TRBV30 and TRBJ2-3; unclear D gene. The germline gives CDR1 GTSNPN, CDR2 SVGIG (reference sequence). This CDR3 comprises 12 residues. Trimming took 1 base from V and 4 from J, leaving 6 bases between them. The CDR3 sequence: CAWSDRADTQYF. The DNA read from the CDR3 is TGTGCCTGGAGTGACCGGGCAGATACG.

This clone was counted many times. The read ends 3 residues shy of where the CDR3 ends; the end is completed using the germline J gene. This rearrangement joins TRBV5-6 to TRBJ2-1; D not resolved. CDR1 SGHDT and CDR2 YYEEEE come from the germline V gene. The CDR3 loop spans 13 amino acids. V shed 4 bases and J shed 5 bases, with 10 bases lying between them. Incomplete CDR3 DNA: TGTGCCAGCAGCCTTCTCCTTAACAATGAG. Encoded protein: CASSLLLNNE. The complete CDR3 reads CASSLLLNNEQFF.

This clone was seen repeatedly, ten times or more. The read terminates 3 residues ahead of where the CDR3 ends, so the germline J gene completes it. The V call is TRBV7-9, the J call TRBJ2-1; 7 bases fit TRBD2. Germline V CDR1 and CDR2: SEHNR, FQNEAQ (reference sequence). The CDR3 sequence is 13 residues long. J was trimmed by 7 bases and V by 5 bases; bases with no gene match: 5. CDR3 sequence reads: CASSEAGKNEQFF. CDR3 DNA (partial): TGTGCCAGCAGCGAAGCGGGGAAAAATGAG.